This entry lists 10 T cell receptor beta chains sequenced from one sample in a study of T cell responses to AZD1222 COVID-19 vaccine. The protocol was immunoSEQ multiplex PCR, while the TCRdb copy is restricted to in-frame clones and leaves out a portion. The table records roughly 140,000 clones, 90% of them present only once. The sample consisted of peripheral blood, taken 28 days after the second AZD1222 dose. These receptors all come from an adult who received the AZD1222 COVID-19 vaccine.

This chain links TRBV6-1 with TRBJ1-5; D is perhaps TRBD1 (6 bases). The CDR3 is 14 residues long. V gave up 3 bases and J gave up 4 bases, with 10 bases separating them. CDR1 and CDR2 from the germline V gene are MNHNS and SASEGT. DNA of the CDR3: TGTGCCAGCAGTGACGAGGGGGGAAATCAGCCCCAGCATTTT. It translates to CASSDEGGNQPQHF.

This clone was recorded once. This chain joins TRBV7-9 and TRBJ1-5; D uncertain. The CDR3 length is 15 residues. CDR1 and CDR2 from the germline V gene are SEHNR and FQNEAQ (reference sequence). The V gene lost 4 bases and the J gene lost 0 bases, with 10 bases spanning the gap. In DNA, the CDR3 is TGTGCCAGCAGCTCCCTTGGGTCTAGCAATCAGCCCCAGCATTTT. It codes for CASSSLGSSNQPQHF.

V and J are TRBV15 and TRBJ2-2; the match to TRBD1 covers 8 bases. V was pared by 9 bases and J by 4 bases, with 10 bases of the junction left unmatched. CDR1 and CDR2 (germline): LNHNV, YYDKDF (reference sequence). This CDR3 spans 15 amino acids. The CDR3 protein is CATRSGQGGTGELFF. The CDR3 DNA is TGTGCCACACGAAGCGGACAGGGCGGCACCGGGGAGCTGTTTTTT.

V usage is TRBV4-2 and J usage is TRBJ1-2; D ambiguous. CDR1 and CDR2 from the germline V gene are LGHNA and YNFKEQ. Trimming pared 1 base from V and 1 base from J, leaving 10 bases between. CDR3 size: 15 residues. In DNA, the CDR3 is TGTGCCAGCAGCCAAGGTGGCAGAGATAACTATGGCTACACCTTC. Translated: CASSQGGRDNYGYTF.

This chain connects TRBV11-2 to TRBJ1-1; a weak D match, TRBD1 (5 bases). The germline CDR1 and CDR2 sequences are SGHAT and FQNNGV. The CDR3 is 14 amino acids. The germline V and J ends were trimmed by 5 bases and 1 base, with 11 bases remaining between them. The chain's CDR3 is CASSPRQWNTEAFF. As DNA, the CDR3 is TGTGCCAGCAGCCCAAGACAGTGGAACACTGAAGCTTTCTTT.

This clone occurred once. The rearrangement joins TRBV2 to TRBJ1-5; D uncertain. V gave up 7 bases and J gave up 1 base, with 14 bases separating them. The CDR3 extends over 15 amino acids. The germline gives CDR1 SNHLY, CDR2 FYNNEI. The CDR3, as DNA: TGTGCCAGCACTGCGGACGAGGTCAGCAATCAGCCCCAGCATTTT. This sequence encodes CASTADEVSNQPQHF.

V and J are TRBV27 and TRBJ1-1; D gene ambiguous. This CDR3 is 13 amino acids long. Trimming pared 3 bases from V and 0 bases from J, leaving 5 bases between. Germline V CDR1 and CDR2: MNHEY, SMNVEV (reference sequence). The CDR3 sequence is CASSFSMNTEAFF. The CDR3 DNA reads TGTGCCAGCAGTTTCAGTATGAACACTGAAGCTTTCTTT.

V is TRBV30 and J is TRBJ1-2; no firm D call. CDR3 size: 11 residues. Trimming shortened V by 3 bases and J by 3 bases, and 5 bases separated the two germline ends. The V gene's germline CDR1 is GTSNPN and CDR2 SVGIG (reference sequence). The CDR3: CAWRRDYGYTF. CDR3 sequence (DNA): TGTGCCTGGAGAAGAGACTATGGCTACACCTTC.

This chain joins TRBV28 and TRBJ2-5; D not certain. With 3 bases removed from V and 2 bases from J, the gap between germline ends came to 7 bases. This CDR3 has 13 amino acids. Germline CDR1 MDHEN, CDR2 SYDVKM. CDR3 sequence reads: CASSLYGQETQYF. CDR3 DNA: TGTGCCAGCAGTTTGTACGGGCAAGAGACCCAGTACTTC.

This rearrangement joins TRBV6-4 to TRBJ1-5; D gene uncertain. The ends were cut back, 5 bases at V and 6 bases at J, with 11 bases in the middle. Germline V lookup: CDR1 MRHNA, CDR2 SNTAGT. The CDR3 covers 13 residues. The CDR3 DNA follows: TGTGCCAGCAGTTCCGACGGAATTCAGCCCCAGCATTTT. Translated: CASSSDGIQPQHF.